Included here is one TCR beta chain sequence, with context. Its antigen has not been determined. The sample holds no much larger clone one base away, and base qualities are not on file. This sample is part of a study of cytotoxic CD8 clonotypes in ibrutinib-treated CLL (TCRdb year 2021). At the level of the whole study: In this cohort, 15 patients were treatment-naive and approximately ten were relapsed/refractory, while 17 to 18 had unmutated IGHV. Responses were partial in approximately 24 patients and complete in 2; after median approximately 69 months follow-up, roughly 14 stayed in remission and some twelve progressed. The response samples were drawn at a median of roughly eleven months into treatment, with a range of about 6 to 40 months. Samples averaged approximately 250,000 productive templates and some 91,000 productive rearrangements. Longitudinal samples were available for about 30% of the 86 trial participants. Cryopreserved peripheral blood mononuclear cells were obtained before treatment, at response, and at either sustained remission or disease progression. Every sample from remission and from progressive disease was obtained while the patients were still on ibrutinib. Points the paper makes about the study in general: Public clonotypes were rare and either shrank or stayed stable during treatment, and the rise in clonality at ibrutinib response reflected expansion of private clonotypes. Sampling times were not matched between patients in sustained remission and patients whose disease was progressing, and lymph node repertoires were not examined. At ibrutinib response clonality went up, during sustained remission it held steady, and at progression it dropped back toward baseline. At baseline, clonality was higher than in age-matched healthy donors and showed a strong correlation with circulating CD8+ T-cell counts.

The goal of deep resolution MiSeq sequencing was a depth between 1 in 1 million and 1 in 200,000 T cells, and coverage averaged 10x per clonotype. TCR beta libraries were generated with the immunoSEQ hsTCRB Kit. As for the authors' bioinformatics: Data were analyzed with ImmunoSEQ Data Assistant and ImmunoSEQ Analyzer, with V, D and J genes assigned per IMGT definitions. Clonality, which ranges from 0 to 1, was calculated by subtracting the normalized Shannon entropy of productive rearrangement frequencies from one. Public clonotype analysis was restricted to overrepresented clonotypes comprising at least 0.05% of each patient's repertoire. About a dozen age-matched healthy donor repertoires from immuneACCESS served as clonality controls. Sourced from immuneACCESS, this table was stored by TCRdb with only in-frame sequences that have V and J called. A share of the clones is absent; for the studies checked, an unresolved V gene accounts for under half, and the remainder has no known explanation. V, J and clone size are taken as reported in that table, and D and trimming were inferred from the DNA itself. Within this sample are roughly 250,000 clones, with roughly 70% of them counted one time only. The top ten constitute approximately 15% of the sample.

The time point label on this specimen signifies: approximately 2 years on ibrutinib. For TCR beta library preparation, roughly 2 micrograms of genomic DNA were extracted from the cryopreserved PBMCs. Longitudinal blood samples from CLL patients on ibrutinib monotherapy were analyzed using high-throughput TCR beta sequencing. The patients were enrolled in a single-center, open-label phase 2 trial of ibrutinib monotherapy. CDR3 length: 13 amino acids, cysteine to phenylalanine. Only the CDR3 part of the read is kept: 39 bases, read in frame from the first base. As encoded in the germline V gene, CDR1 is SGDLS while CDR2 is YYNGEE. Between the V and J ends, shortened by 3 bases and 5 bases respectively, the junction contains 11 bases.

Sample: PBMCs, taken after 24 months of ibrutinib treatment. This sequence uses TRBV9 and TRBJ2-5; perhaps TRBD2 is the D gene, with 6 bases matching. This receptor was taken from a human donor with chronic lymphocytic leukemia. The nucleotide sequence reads TGTGCCAGCAGCGGCTGGGGGGTGGAGACCCAGTACTTC. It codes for CASSGWGVETQYF. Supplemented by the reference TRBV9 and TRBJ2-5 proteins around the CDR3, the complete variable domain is DSGVTQTPKHLITATGQRVTLRCSPRSGDLSVYWYQQSLDQGLQFLIQYYNGEERAKGNILERFSAQQFPDLHSELNLSSLELGDSALYFCASSGWGVETQYFGPGTRLLVL.